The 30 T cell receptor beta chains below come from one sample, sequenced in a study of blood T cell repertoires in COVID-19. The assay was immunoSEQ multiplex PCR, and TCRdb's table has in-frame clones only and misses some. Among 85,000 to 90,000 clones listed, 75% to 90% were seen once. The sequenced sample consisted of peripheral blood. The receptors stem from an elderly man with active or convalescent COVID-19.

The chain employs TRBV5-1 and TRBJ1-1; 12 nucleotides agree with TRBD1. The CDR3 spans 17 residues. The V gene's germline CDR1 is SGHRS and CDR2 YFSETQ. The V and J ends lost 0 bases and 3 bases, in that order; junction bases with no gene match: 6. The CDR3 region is CASSLAGTGGAYTEAFF. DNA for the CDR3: TGCGCCAGCAGCTTGGCCGGGACAGGGGGCGCGTACACTGAAGCTTTCTTT.

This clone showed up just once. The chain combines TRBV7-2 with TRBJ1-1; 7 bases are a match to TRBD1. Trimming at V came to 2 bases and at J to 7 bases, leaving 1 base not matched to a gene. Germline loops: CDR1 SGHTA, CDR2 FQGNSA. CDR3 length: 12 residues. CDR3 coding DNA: TGTGCCAGCAGCTTACACAGGGGTGAAGCTTTCTTT. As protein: CASSLHRGEAFF.

In DNA form, the CDR3 reads TGTGCCAGTGATGACAGGGTAATAAGTCAGCCCCAGCATTTT. This gives the protein CASDDRVISQPQHF. The rearrangement links TRBV19 to TRBJ1-5; 7 nucleotides agree with TRBD1. V dropped 8 bases and J dropped 6; count of bases not matched to a gene: 10. This CDR3 contains 14 residues. In germline, CDR1 is LNHDA, CDR2 SQIVND (reference sequence).

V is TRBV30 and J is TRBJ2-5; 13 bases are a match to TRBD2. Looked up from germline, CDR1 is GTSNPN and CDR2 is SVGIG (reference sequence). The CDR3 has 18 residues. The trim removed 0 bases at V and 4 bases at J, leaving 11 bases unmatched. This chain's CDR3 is CAWSVRGLAGWLGETQYF. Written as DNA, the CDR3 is TGTGCCTGGAGTGTACGGGGACTAGCGGGGTGGCTCGGAGAGACCCAGTACTTC.

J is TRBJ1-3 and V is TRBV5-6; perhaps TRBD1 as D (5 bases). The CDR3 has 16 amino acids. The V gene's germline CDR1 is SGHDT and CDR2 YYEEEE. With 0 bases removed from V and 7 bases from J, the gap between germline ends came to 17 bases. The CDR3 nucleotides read TGTGCCAGCAGCTTGGGGGGCCGGACAATGGGGAACACCATATATTTT. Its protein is CASSLGGRTMGNTIYF.

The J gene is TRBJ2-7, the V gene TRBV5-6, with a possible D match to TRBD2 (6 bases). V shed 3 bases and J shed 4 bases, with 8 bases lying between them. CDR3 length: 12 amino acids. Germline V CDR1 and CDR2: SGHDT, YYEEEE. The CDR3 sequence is CASSWGVYEQYF. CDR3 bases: TGTGCCAGCAGCTGGGGGGTATACGAGCAGTACTTC. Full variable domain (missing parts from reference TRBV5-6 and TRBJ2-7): DAGVTQSPTHLIKTRGQQVTLRCSPKSGHDTVSWYQQALGQGPQFIFQYYEEEERQRGNFPDRFSGHQFPNYSSELNVNALLLGDSALYLCASSWGVYEQYFGPGTRLTVT.

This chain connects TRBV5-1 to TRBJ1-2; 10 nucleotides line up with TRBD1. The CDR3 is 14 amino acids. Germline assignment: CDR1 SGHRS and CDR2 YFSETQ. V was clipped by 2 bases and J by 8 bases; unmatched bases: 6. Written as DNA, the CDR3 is TGCGCCAGCAGCTTCTCCGGGACAGGGGTAGGCTACACCTTC. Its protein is CASSFSGTGVGYTF.

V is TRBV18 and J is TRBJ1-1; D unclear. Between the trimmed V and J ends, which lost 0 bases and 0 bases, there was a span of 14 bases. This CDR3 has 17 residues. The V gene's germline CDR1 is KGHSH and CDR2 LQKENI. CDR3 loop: CASSPPSGGSMNTEAFF. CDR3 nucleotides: TGTGCCAGCTCACCACCTTCGGGAGGATCTATGAACACTGAAGCTTTCTTT. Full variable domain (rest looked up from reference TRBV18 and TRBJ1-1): NAGVMQNPRHLVRRRGQEARLRCSPMKGHSHVYWYRQLPEEGLKFMVYLQKENIIDESGMPKERFSAEFPKEGPSILRIQQVVRGDSAAYFCASSPPSGGSMNTEAFFGQGTRLTVV.

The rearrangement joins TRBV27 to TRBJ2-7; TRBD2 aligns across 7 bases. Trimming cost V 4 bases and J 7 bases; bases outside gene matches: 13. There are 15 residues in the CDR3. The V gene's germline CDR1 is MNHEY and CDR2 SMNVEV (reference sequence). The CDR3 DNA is TGTGCCAGCAGTTCCCCAATGGCGGGAGTAGTAGAGCAGTACTTC. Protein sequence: CASSSPMAGVVEQYF.

CDR3 coding DNA: TGCGCCAGCAGCGACCCTAGCGGAAGCTCCTACAATGAGCAGTTCTTC. It is translated as CASSDPSGSSYNEQFF. The chain combines TRBV5-1 with TRBJ2-1; 7 bases fit TRBD2. The CDR3 has 16 residues. J gave up 0 bases and V 4 bases, and 7 bases lay outside the gene matches. Per the germline V gene, CDR1 is SGHRS and CDR2 is YFSETQ.

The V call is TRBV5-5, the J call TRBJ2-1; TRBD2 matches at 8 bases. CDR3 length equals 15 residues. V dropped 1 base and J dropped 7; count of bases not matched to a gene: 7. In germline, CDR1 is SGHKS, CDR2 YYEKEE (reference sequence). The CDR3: CASSLLSGSLNEQFF. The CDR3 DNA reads TGTGCCAGCAGCTTGTTAAGCGGGAGTCTTAATGAGCAGTTCTTC. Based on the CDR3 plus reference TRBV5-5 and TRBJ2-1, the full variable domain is DAGVTQSPTHLIKTRGQQVTLRCSPISGHKSVSWYQQVLGQGPQFIFQYYEKEERGRGNFPDRFSARQFPNYSSELNVNALLLGDSALYLCASSLLSGSLNEQFFGPGTRLTVL.

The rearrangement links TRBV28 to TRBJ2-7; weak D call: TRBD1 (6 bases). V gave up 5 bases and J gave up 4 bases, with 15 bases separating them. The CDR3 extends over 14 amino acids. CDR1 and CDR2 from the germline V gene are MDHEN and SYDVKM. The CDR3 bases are TGTGCCAGCAGTCTCCCAGGGGTGGGGTACGAGCAGTACTTC. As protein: CASSLPGVGYEQYF.

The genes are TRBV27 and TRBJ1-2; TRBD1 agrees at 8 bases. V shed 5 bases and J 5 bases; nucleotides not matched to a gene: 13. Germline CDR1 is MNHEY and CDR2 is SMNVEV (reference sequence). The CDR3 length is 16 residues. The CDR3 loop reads CASSNLAGTGVYGYTF. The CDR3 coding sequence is TGTGCCAGCAGTAACTTGGCCGGGACAGGCGTTTATGGCTACACCTTC.

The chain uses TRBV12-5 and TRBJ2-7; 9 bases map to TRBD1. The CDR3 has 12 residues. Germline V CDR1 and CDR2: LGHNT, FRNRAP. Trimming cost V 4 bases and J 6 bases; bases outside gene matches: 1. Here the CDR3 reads CASGWGQGEQYF. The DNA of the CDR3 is TGTGCTAGTGGTTGGGGACAGGGCGAGCAGTACTTC.

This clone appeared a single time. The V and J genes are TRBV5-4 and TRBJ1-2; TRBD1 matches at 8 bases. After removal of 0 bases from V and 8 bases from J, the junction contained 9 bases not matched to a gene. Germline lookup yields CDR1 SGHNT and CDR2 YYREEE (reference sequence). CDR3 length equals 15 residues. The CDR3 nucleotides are TGTGCCAGCAGCTTGGAGGCCGGGACAGGTTCCGGCTACACCTTC. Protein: CASSLEAGTGSGYTF.

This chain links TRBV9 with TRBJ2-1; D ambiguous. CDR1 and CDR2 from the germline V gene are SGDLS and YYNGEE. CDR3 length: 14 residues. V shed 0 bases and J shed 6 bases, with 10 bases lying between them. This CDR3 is CASSVGLRGNEQFF. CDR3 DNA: TGTGCCAGCAGCGTAGGCCTCCGCGGCAATGAGCAGTTCTTC.

Here the CDR3 DNA reads TGTGCCAGCAGTCTCCGGGACAGGGCCATCTATGGCTACACCTTC. It encodes CASSLRDRAIYGYTF. V and J are TRBV6-6 and TRBJ1-2; the match to TRBD1 covers 9 bases. Looked up from germline, CDR1 is MNHNY and CDR2 is SVGAGI (reference sequence). This CDR3 region has 15 residues. V lost 5 bases and J lost 4; bases outside the gene matches: 8.

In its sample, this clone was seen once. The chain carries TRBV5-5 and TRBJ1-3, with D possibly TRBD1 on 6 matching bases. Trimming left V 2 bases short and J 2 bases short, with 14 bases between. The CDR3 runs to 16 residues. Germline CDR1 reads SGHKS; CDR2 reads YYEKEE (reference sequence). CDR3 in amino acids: CASSFTTGLPGNTIYF. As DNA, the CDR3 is TGTGCCAGCAGCTTCACTACAGGGTTACCTGGAAACACCATATATTTT.

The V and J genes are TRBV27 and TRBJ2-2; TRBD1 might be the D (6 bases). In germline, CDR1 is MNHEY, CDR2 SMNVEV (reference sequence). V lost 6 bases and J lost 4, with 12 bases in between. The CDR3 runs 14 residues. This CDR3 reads CASRMTGGTGELFF. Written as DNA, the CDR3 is TGTGCCAGCAGGATGACAGGAGGCACCGGGGAGCTGTTTTTT.

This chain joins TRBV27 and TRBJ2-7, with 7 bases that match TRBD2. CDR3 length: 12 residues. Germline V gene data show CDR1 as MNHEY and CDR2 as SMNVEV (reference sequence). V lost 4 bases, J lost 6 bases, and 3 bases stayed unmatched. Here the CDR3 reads CASSSVAGEQYF. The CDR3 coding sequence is TGTGCCAGCAGTTCCGTAGCGGGCGAGCAGTACTTC.

CDR3: CASSSPGLARLFTDTQYF. The CDR3 coding sequence is TGTGCCAGCAGCTCCCCGGGACTAGCTCGTTTGTTCACAGATACGCAGTATTTT. The V and J genes are TRBV11-2 and TRBJ2-3; 9 bases map to TRBD2. In germline, CDR1 is SGHAT, CDR2 FQNNGV. This CDR3 has 18 residues. Unmatched junction bases numbered 13, after V lost 4 bases and J lost 2 bases.

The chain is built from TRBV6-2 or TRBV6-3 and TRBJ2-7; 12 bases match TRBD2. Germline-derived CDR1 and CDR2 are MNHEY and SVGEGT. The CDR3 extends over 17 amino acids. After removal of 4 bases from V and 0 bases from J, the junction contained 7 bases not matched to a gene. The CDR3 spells CASSFTSGRSGSYEQYF. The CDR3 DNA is TGTGCCAGCAGTTTTACTAGCGGGAGGTCCGGCTCCTACGAGCAGTACTTC.

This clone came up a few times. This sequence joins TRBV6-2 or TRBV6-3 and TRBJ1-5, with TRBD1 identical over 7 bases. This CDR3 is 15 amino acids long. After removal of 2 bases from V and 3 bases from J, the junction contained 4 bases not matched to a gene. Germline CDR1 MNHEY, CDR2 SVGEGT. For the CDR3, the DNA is TGTGCCAGCAGTTACCAGGGGGAGAACAATCAGCCCCAGCATTTT. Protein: CASSYQGENNQPQHF.

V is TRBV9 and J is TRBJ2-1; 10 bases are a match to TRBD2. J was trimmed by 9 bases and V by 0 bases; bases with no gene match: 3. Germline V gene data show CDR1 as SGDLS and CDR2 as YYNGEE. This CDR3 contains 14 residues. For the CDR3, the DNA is TGTGCCAGCAGCGTAGATCCTAGCGGGGGTGAGCAGTTCTTC. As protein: CASSVDPSGGEQFF.

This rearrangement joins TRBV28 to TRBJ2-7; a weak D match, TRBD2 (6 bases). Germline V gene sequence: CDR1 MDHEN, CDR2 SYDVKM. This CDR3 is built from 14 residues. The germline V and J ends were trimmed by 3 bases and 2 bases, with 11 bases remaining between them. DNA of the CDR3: TGTGCCAGCAGTTTCGACGGGAGTCCCTACGAGCAGTACTTC. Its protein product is CASSFDGSPYEQYF.

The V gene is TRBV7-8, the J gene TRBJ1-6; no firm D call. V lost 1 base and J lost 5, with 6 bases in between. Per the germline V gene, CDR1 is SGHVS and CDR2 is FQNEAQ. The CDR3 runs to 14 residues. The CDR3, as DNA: TGTGCCAGCAGCTTAGGGCAGGATAATTCACCCCTCCACTTT. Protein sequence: CASSLGQDNSPLHF.

This chain's CDR3 is CASSLGQGIGQPQHF. In DNA form, the CDR3 reads TGTGCCAGCAGCCTCGGACAGGGGATAGGCCAGCCCCAGCATTTT. The rearrangement uses TRBV7-9 and TRBJ1-5; 9 nucleotides match TRBD1. After removal of 5 bases from V and 7 bases from J, the junction contained 9 bases not matched to a gene. From germline, CDR1 is SEHNR and CDR2 FQNEAQ (reference sequence). This CDR3 is 15 amino acids long.

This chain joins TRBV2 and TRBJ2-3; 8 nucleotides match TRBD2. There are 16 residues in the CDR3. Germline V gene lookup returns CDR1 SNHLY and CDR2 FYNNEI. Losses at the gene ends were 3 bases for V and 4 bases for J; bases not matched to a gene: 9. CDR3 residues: CASSDNLAGSADTQYF. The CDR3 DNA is TGTGCCAGCAGTGATAACTTAGCGGGAAGTGCAGATACGCAGTATTTT.

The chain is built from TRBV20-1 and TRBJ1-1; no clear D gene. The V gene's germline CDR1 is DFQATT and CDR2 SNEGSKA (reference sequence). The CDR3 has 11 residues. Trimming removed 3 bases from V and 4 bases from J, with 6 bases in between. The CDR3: CSASPGTEAFF. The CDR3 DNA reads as TGCAGTGCTAGCCCAGGCACTGAAGCTTTCTTT.

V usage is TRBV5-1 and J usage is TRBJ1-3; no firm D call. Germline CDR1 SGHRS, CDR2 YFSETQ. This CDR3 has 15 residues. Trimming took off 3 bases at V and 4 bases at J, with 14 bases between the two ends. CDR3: CASSSNAGRGNTIYF. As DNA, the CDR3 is TGCGCCAGCAGCTCGAACGCGGGCAGAGGAAACACCATATATTTT.